This entry lists 16 T cell receptor beta chains sequenced from one sample in a study of control samples from healthy donors and cancer patients. Sequencing used immunoSEQ multiplex PCR; TCRdb keeps in-frame clones, though not all of them. The top ten clones hold approximately 7% of a sample with tens of thousands of clones, around 91% of them seen once. Sequencing was performed on blood. The receptors derive from a man in his forties or fifties in good health.

The chain links TRBV6-1 to TRBJ2-3; D assignment may be TRBD1 or TRBD2 (5 bases each). The germline V gene encodes CDR1 MNHNS and CDR2 SASEGT. The CDR3 has 16 amino acids. The V and J ends lost 4 bases and 0 bases respectively, with 14 bases between them. The CDR3 DNA follows: TGTGCCAGCAGTGGAGAGGGGTCAGCTAGCACAGATACGCAGTATTTT. Residues: CASSGEGSASTDTQYF.

Only one count was recorded for this clone. This chain uses TRBV20-1 with TRBJ2-6; D unclear. The CDR3 runs to 11 residues. CDR1 DFQATT and CDR2 SNEGSKA come from the germline V gene (reference sequence). V was pared by 5 bases and J by 3 bases, with 2 bases between. The DNA of the CDR3 is TGCAGTGCTTATGGGGCCAACGTCCTGACTTTC. Its translation is CSAYGANVLTF.

The chain has TRBV4-3 and TRBJ2-7, with 7 bases that match TRBD1. The germline gives CDR1 LGHNA, CDR2 YSLEER. This CDR3 has 16 residues. V gave up 0 bases and J gave up 3 bases; unmatched junction bases: 8. The DNA for the CDR3 is TGCGCCAGCAGCCAAGAATACAGGGGTGGGATCTACGAGCAGTACTTC. Protein sequence: CASSQEYRGGIYEQYF.

The chain employs TRBV18 and TRBJ2-5, with D perhaps given as TRBD1 or TRBD2 (5 bases each). V was cut by 3 bases and J by 5 bases, with 19 bases left in between. There are 16 residues in the CDR3. CDR1 is KGHSH and CDR2 is LQKENI in the germline V gene. Here the CDR3 reads CASSPLRGRGVETQYF. For the CDR3, the DNA is TGTGCCAGCTCACCCCTGAGGGGTCGTGGTGTGGAGACCCAGTACTTC.

This chain's CDR3 is CASSGPGTAFRTYEQYF. The CDR3 nucleotides read TGTGCCAGCAGTGGTCCCGGGACAGCCTTTCGGACCTACGAGCAGTACTTC. This chain joins TRBV25-1 and TRBJ2-7; 7 bases line up with TRBD1. With V trimmed by 4 bases and J by 2 bases, 14 bases remained unmatched. CDR3 size: 17 residues. CDR1 MGHDK and CDR2 SYGVNS come from the germline V gene.

This sequence joins TRBV6-5 and TRBJ1-3; weak D call: TRBD1 (5 bases). Germline CDR1 and CDR2: MNHEY and SVGAGI. The V end was cut by 6 bases, the J end by 2 bases, with 11 bases between. CDR3 length: 14 amino acids. Written as DNA, the CDR3 is TGTGCCAGCAGCAGGGACTTAGCTGGAAACACCATATATTTT. Its translation is CASSRDLAGNTIYF.

Only a few counts were recorded for this clone. The rearrangement uses TRBV11-2 and TRBJ1-4; maybe TRBD1 (5 bases). Trimming shortened V by 5 bases and J by 0 bases, and 10 bases separated the two germline ends. This CDR3 is built from 15 residues. CDR1 is SGHAT and CDR2 is FQNNGV in the germline V gene. CDR3 DNA sequence: TGTGCCAGCAGCCCCGGGGACGCAACTAATGAAAAACTGTTTTTT. The encoded protein is CASSPGDATNEKLFF.

J is TRBJ1-1 and V is TRBV6-2 or TRBV6-3; D is perhaps TRBD1 (5 bases). CDR3 length: 15 amino acids. The V and J ends lost 4 bases and 4 bases respectively, with 16 bases between them. Germline CDR1 reads MNHEY; CDR2 reads SVGEGT. The CDR3 nucleotides are TGTGCCAGCAGTTCGACTACAGGCCGCGCCACTGAAGCTTTCTTT. Its protein product is CASSSTTGRATEAFF.

The gene calls are TRBV6-5 and TRBJ1-2; TRBD1 is a possible D gene (5 bases). The CDR3 length is 12 residues. In germline, CDR1 is MNHEY, CDR2 SVGAGI. V shed 5 bases and J shed 2 bases, with 6 bases lying between them. The DNA for the CDR3 is TGTGCCAGCAGTCGGGACAACTATGGCTACACCTTC. Residues: CASSRDNYGYTF.

CDR3 loop: CASSLAGSYEQFF. The DNA for the CDR3 is TGTGCCAGCAGCTTAGCAGGGTCATATGAGCAGTTCTTC. The rearrangement joins TRBV7-2 to TRBJ2-1, with D unclear. Trimming shortened V by 0 bases and J by 8 bases, and 8 bases separated the two germline ends. The CDR3 spans 13 residues. Germline loops: CDR1 SGHTA, CDR2 FQGNSA.

The chain combines TRBV5-6 with TRBJ2-6; D is ambiguous. Trimming took off 0 bases at V and 4 bases at J, with 8 bases between the two ends. CDR1 and CDR2 from the germline V gene are SGHDT and YYEEEE. CDR3 length: 15 amino acids. The CDR3 protein is CASSLAPGGANVLTF. Written as DNA, the CDR3 is TGTGCCAGCAGCTTGGCCCCCGGCGGGGCCAACGTCCTGACTTTC.

V is TRBV30 and J is TRBJ2-4; D is uncertain. CDR3 length: 12 amino acids. The V and J ends lost 0 bases and 5 bases respectively, with 5 bases between them. Germline assignment: CDR1 GTSNPN and CDR2 SVGIG (reference sequence). The CDR3 DNA sequence: TGTGCCTGGAGTGTACTACAAAACATTCAGTACTTC. Protein: CAWSVLQNIQYF.

The rearrangement uses TRBV27 and TRBJ1-5; D call uncertain. V lost 4 bases, J lost 7 bases, and 11 bases lay in between. The CDR3 consists of 13 residues. The germline gives CDR1 MNHEY, CDR2 SMNVEV (reference sequence). The DNA of the CDR3 is TGTGCCAGCAGTTCACGAGTGGAACAGCCCCAGCATTTT. It specifies CASSSRVEQPQHF.

The chain carries TRBV6-5 and TRBJ1-1; D not resolved. The CDR3 is 15 residues long. V lost 2 bases and J lost 0, with 10 bases in between. Germline values: CDR1 MNHEY, CDR2 SVGAGI. The CDR3 region has the DNA TGTGCCAGCAGTTACCCGGGGAGGATGAACACTGAAGCTTTCTTT. Translation gives CASSYPGRMNTEAFF.

J is TRBJ1-2 and V is TRBV7-2, with D uncertain. V lost 1 base and J 0 bases, leaving 15 bases between the germline ends. The germline V gene has CDR1 SGHTA and CDR2 FQGNSA. This CDR3 is 17 amino acids long. The CDR3 nucleotides are TGTGCCAGCAGCTTAGGGGCGGCGGGCCCCACTAACTATGGCTACACCTTC. As protein: CASSLGAAGPTNYGYTF.

The V and J genes are TRBV7-2 and TRBJ1-2, with D possibly matching TRBD1 (6 bases). CDR1 SGHTA and CDR2 FQGNSA come from the germline V gene. The CDR3 consists of 14 residues. V was cut by 5 bases and J by 7 bases, with 17 bases left in between. Here the CDR3 reads CASSPSVGALGYTF. The CDR3 bases are TGTGCCAGCAGCCCGTCTGTGGGGGCGCTTGGCTACACCTTC. The full variable domain, rest sourced from reference TRBV7-2 and TRBJ1-2, is GAGVSQSPSNKVTEKGKDVELRCDPISGHTALYWYRQSLGQGLEFLIYFQGNSAPDKSGLPSDRFSAERTGGSVSTLTIQRTQQEDSAVYLCASSPSVGALGYTFGSGTRLTVV.